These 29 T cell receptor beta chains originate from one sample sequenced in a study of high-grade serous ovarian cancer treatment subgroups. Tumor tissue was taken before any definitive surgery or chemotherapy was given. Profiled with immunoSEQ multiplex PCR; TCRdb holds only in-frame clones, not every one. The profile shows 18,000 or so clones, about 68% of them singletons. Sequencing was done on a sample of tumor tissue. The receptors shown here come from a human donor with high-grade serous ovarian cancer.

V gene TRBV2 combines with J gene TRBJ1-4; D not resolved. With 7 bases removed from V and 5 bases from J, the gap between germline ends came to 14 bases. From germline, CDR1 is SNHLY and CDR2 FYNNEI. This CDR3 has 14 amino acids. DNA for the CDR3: TGTGCCAGCACCCCGGGCAGCATCAATGAAAAACTGTTTTTT. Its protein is CASTPGSINEKLFF.

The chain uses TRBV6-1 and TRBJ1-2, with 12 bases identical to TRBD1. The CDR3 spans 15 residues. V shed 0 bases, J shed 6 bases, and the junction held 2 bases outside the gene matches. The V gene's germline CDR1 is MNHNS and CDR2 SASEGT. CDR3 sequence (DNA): TGTGCCAGCAGTGAAGCCGGGACAGGGGGCGATGGCTACACCTTC. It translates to CASSEAGTGGDGYTF.

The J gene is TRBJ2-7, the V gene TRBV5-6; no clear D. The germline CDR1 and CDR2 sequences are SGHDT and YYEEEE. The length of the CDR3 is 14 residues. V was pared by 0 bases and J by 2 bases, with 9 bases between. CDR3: CASSLVWVPYEQYF. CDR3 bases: TGTGCCAGCAGCTTGGTGTGGGTCCCCTACGAGCAGTACTTC.

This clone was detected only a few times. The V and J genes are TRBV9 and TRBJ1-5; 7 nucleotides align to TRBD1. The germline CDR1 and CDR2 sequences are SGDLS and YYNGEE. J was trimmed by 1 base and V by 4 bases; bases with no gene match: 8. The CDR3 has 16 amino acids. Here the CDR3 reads CASSSGGPGSNQPQHF. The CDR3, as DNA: TGTGCCAGCAGCTCAGGGGGTCCAGGGAGCAATCAGCCCCAGCATTTT.

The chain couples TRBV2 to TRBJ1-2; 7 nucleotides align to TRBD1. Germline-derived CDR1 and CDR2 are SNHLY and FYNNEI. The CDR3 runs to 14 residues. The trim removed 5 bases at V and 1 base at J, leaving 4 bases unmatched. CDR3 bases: TGTGCCAGCAGTCAAAGACAGGGTAACTATGGCTACACCTTC. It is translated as CASSQRQGNYGYTF.

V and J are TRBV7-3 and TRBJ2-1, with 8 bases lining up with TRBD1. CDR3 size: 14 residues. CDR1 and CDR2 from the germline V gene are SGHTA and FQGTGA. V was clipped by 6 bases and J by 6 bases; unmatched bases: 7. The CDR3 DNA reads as TGTGCCAGCAGTCCGGACAGGGAAGGCAATGAGCAGTTCTTC. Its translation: CASSPDREGNEQFF.

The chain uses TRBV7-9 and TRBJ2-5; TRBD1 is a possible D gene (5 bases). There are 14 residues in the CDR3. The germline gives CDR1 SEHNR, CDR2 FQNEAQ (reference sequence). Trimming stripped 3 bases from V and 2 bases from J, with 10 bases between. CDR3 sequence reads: CASSFPGRQETQYF. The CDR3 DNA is TGTGCCAGCAGCTTCCCAGGGCGTCAAGAGACCCAGTACTTC. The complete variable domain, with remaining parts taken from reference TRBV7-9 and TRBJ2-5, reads DTGVSQNPRHKITKRGQNVTFRCDPISEHNRLYWYRQTLGQGPEFLTYFQNEAQLEKSRLLSDRFSAERPKGSFSTLEIQRTEQGDSAMYLCASSFPGRQETQYFGPGTRLLVL.

CDR3 bases: TGTGCCAGCAGCCCCGGGGACCGCTGGTGGACTGAAGCTTTCTTT. It encodes CASSPGDRWWTEAFF. The chain uses TRBV11-1 and TRBJ1-1; D is perhaps TRBD1 (5 bases). The CDR3 consists of 15 residues. Trimming took 5 bases from V and 5 from J, leaving 18 bases between them. CDR1 SGHAT and CDR2 FQDESV come from the germline V gene (reference sequence). Full variable domain (missing parts from reference TRBV11-1 and TRBJ1-1): EAEVAQSPRYKITEKSQAVAFWCDPISGHATLYWYRQILGQGPELLVQFQDESVVDDSQLPKDRFSAERLKGVDSTLKIQPAELGDSAMYLCASSPGDRWWTEAFFGQGTRLTVV.

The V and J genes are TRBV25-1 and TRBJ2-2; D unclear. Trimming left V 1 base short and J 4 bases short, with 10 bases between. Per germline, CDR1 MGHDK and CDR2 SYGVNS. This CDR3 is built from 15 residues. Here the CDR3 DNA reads TGTGCCAGCAGTGAATGGAAGGGAACCACCGGGGAGCTGTTTTTT. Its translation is CASSEWKGTTGELFF.

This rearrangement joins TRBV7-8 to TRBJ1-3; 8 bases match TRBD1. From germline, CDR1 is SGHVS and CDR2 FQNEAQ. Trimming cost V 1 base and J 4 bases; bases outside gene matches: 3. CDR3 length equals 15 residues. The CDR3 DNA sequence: TGTGCCAGCAGCTTAGGGACAGGGCCAGGAAACACCATATATTTT. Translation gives CASSLGTGPGNTIYF.

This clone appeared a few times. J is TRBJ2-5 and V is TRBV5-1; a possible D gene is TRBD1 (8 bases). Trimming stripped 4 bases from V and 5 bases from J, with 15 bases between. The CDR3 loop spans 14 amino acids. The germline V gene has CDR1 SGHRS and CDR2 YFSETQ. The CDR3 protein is CASSMTGEGETQYF. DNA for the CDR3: TGCGCCAGCAGCATGACAGGGGAGGGTGAGACCCAGTACTTC.

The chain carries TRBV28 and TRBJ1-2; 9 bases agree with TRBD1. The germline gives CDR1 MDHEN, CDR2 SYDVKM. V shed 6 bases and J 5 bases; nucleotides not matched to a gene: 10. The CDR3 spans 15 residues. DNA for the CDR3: TGTGCCAGCAGACAAACAGGGGGCGCGCGGTATGGCTACACCTTC. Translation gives CASRQTGGARYGYTF.

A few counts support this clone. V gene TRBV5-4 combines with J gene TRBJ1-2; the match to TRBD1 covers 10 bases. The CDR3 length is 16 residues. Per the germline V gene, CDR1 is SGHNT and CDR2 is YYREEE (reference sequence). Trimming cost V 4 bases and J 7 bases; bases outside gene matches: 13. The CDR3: CASSQEPGTGASGYTF. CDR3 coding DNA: TGTGCCAGCAGCCAAGAGCCTGGGACAGGGGCCAGTGGCTACACCTTC.

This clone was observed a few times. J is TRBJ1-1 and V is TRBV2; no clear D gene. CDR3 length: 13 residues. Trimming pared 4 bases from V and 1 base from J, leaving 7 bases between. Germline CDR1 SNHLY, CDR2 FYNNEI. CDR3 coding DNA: TGTGCCAGCAGTGGGGAACCGAACACTGAAGCTTTCTTT. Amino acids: CASSGEPNTEAFF.

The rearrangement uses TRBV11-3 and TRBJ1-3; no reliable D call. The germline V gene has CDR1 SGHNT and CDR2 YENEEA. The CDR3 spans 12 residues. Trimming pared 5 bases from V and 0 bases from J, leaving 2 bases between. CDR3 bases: TGTGCCAGCAGCGGCTCTGGAAACACCATATATTTT. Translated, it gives CASSGSGNTIYF.

The CDR3 reads CASSLVTGYGQPQHF. The CDR3 DNA reads TGTGCCAGCAGCTTAGTGACAGGGTATGGTCAGCCCCAGCATTTT. The chain combines TRBV7-2 with TRBJ1-5; 7 positions match TRBD1. The CDR3 has 15 residues. Trimming removed 1 base from V and 6 bases from J; junction bases left unmatched: 6. Germline CDR1 is SGHTA and CDR2 is FQGNSA.

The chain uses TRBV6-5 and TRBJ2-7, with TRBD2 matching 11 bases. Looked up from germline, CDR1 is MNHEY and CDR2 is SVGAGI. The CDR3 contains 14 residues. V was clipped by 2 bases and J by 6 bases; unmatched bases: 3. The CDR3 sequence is CASSYQLAGGEQYF. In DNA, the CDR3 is TGTGCCAGCAGTTACCAGCTAGCGGGAGGCGAGCAGTACTTC.

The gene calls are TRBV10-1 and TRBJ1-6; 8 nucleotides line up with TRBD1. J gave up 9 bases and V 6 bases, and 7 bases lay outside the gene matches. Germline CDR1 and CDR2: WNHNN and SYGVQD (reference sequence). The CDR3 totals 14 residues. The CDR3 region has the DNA TGCGCCAGCAGAAAACAGGGGGGGACTTCACCCCTCCACTTT. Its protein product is CASRKQGGTSPLHF.

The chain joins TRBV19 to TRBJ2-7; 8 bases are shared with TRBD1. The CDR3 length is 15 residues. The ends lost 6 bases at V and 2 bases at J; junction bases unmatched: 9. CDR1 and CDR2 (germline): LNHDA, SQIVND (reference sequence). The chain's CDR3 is CASSLGQGKTYEQYF. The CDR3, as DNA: TGTGCCAGTAGCCTAGGACAGGGAAAAACCTACGAGCAGTACTTC.

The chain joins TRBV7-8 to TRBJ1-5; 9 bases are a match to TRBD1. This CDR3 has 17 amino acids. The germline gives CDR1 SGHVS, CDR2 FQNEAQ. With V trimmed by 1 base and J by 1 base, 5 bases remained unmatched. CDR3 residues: CASSLDRGLGSNQPQHF. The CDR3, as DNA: TGTGCCAGCAGCTTAGACAGGGGGCTTGGCAGCAATCAGCCCCAGCATTTT.

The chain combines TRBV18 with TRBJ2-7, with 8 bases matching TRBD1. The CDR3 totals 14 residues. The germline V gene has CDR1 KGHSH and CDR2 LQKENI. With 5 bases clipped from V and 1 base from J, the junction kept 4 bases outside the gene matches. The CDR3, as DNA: TGTGCCAGCTCAGAGACAGGGGTTTCCTACGAGCAGTACTTC. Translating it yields CASSETGVSYEQYF.

The chain's CDR3 is CASSSMGVNAYEQYF. The CDR3 region has the DNA TGTGCCAGCAGCTCCATGGGGGTCAACGCCTACGAGCAGTACTTC. V gene TRBV7-9 combines with J gene TRBJ2-7; either TRBD1 or TRBD2 may fit D (5 bases each). The CDR3 has 15 amino acids. Germline lookup yields CDR1 SEHNR and CDR2 FQNEAQ (reference sequence). Trimming cost V 4 bases and J 2 bases, with 15 bases left between them.

CDR3 protein: CASRYRGGDEKLFF. The CDR3, as DNA: TGCGCCAGCCGATACAGGGGAGGTGATGAAAAACTGTTTTTT. The V gene is TRBV5-1, the J gene TRBJ1-4, with 7 bases matching TRBD1. The junction had 9 bases not matched to a gene; V was cut back by 7 bases and J by 6 bases. The CDR3 loop spans 14 amino acids. The germline gives CDR1 SGHRS, CDR2 YFSETQ.

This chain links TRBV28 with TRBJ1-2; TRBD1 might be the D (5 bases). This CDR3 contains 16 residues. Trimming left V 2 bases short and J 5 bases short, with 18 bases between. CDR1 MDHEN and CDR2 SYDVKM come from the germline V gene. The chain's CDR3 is CASSLHQGTVGYGYTF. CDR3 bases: TGTGCCAGCAGTTTACATCAGGGTACGGTAGGGTATGGCTACACCTTC.

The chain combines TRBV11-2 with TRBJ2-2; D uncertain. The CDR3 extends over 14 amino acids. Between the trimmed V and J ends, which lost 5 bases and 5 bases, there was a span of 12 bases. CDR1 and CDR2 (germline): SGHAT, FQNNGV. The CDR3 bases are TGTGCCAGCAGCCCTTATGGATCGACCGGGGAGCTGTTTTTT. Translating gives CASSPYGSTGELFF.

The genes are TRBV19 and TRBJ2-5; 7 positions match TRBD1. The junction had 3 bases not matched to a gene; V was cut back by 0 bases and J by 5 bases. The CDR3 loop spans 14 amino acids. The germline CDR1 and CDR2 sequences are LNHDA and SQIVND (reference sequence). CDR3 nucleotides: TGTGCCAGTAGTATAGATCCACAGGGGGAGACCCAGTACTTC. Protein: CASSIDPQGETQYF.

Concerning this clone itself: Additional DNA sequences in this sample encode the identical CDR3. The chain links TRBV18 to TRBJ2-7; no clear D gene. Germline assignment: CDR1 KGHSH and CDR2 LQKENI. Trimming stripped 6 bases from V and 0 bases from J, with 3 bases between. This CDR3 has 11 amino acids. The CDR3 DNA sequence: TGTGCCAGCTCGTCCTCCTACGAGCAGTACTTC. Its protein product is CASSSSYEQYF.

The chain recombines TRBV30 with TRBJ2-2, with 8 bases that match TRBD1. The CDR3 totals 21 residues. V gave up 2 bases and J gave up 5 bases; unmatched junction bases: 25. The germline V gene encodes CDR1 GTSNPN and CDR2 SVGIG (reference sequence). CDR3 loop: CAWSSGWGNRDRMPWTGELFF. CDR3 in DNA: TGTGCCTGGAGTTCTGGTTGGGGGAACCGGGACAGGATGCCGTGGACCGGGGAGCTGTTTTTT.

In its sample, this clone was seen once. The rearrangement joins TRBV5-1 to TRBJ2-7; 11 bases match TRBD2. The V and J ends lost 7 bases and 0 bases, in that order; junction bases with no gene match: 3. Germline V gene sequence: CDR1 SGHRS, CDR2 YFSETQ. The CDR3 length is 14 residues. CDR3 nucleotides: TGCGCCAGCGGGGGGACTAGCGGCTCCTACGAGCAGTACTTC. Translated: CASGGTSGSYEQYF.